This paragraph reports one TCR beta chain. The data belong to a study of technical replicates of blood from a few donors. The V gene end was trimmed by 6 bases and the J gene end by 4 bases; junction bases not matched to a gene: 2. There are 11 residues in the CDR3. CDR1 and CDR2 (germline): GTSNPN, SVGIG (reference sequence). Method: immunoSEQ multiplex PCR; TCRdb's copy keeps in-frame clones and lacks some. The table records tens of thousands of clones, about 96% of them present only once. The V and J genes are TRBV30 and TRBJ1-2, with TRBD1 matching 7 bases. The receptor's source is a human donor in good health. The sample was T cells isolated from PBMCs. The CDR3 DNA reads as TGTGCCTGCCGGGACAGCTATGGCTACACCTTC. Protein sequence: CACRDSYGYTF.